These 21 T cell receptor beta chains share one sample of origin, sequenced in a study of CD4+ T cells in melanoma. Libraries were prepared by immunoSEQ multiplex PCR; TCRdb keeps only in-frame clonotypes and omits some of them. The sample lists 110,000 to 150,000 clones, 85% to 95% seen once, with approximately 1.5% in the top ten. The receptor source for this set is a human donor with melanoma.

This clone is a singleton in its sample. V and J are TRBV7-9 and TRBJ1-2, with 7 bases lining up with TRBD1. V was pared by 4 bases and J by 8 bases, with 7 bases of the junction left unmatched. This CDR3 is built from 13 residues. Germline CDR1 is SEHNR and CDR2 is FQNEAQ (reference sequence). The CDR3 DNA reads as TGTGCCAGCAGCTCATCGACAGGGACGGGCTACACCTTC. Amino acid sequence: CASSSSTGTGYTF.

This clone appeared a single time. This chain connects TRBV6-1 to TRBJ2-7, with D perhaps TRBD2 (7 bases). Germline CDR1 and CDR2: MNHNS and SASEGT. The germline V and J ends were trimmed by 7 bases and 0 bases, with 13 bases remaining between them. The CDR3 has 14 residues. The CDR3 coding sequence is TGTGCCAGCACCCAAGGGGGGGACTCCTACGAGCAGTACTTC. This translates into CASTQGGDSYEQYF.

This clone has a single count. The gene calls are TRBV11-2 and TRBJ1-2; D is undetermined. CDR1 is SGHAT and CDR2 is FQNNGV in the germline V gene. V shed 5 bases and J shed 7 bases, with 14 bases lying between them. CDR3 length: 13 amino acids. The CDR3 sequence is CASSTFGRFGYTF. The CDR3 coding sequence is TGTGCCAGCAGCACCTTCGGAAGGTTTGGCTACACCTTC.

The chain has TRBV27 and TRBJ2-1; 11 nucleotides match TRBD1. Germline V lookup: CDR1 MNHEY, CDR2 SMNVEV (reference sequence). Germline trimming cut 3 bases from V and 11 bases from J; bases unmatched to any gene: 6. This CDR3 comprises 14 residues. CDR3 coding DNA: TGTGCCAGCAGTTTGGCCGGGACAGGGGGACAGCAGTTCTTC. Translation: CASSLAGTGGQQFF.

J is TRBJ2-1 and V is TRBV15, with TRBD1 matching 8 bases. The CDR3 sequence is 15 residues long. In germline, CDR1 is LNHNV, CDR2 YYDKDF (reference sequence). V was clipped by 5 bases and J by 8 bases; unmatched bases: 11. Written as DNA, the CDR3 is TGTGCCACCAGCGGTCAAGCAGGGGGCTGGGATGAGCAGTTCTTC. It is translated as CATSGQAGGWDEQFF. The variable domain in full, with the rest retrieved from reference TRBV15 and TRBJ2-1, is DAMVIQNPRYQVTQFGKPVTLSCSQTLNHNVMYWYQQKSSQAPKLLFHYYDKDFNNEADTPDNFQSRRPNTSFCFLDIRSPGLGDTAMYLCATSGQAGGWDEQFFGPGTRLTVL.

The genes are TRBV5-6 and TRBJ2-3; tentatively, D is TRBD2 (6 bases). The CDR3 is 14 amino acids. Trimming pared 2 bases from V and 1 base from J, leaving 8 bases between. Germline V gene sequence: CDR1 SGHDT, CDR2 YYEEEE. In nucleotides, the CDR3 is TGTGCCAGCAGCTTACGCGGGGGCACAGATACGCAGTATTTT. Its protein product is CASSLRGGTDTQYF.

J is TRBJ1-4 and V is TRBV7-3; TRBD1 is a possible D gene (6 bases). The germline V gene has CDR1 SGHTA and CDR2 FQGTGA. V lost 4 bases, J lost 3 bases, and 15 bases lay in between. The CDR3 extends over 16 amino acids. CDR3 amino acids: CASSSPGGGPNEKLFF. The CDR3 DNA follows: TGTGCCAGCAGCTCACCAGGAGGGGGGCCTAATGAAAAACTGTTTTTT.

The V gene is TRBV7-2, the J gene TRBJ1-4, with D unclear. The germline V gene has CDR1 SGHTA and CDR2 FQGNSA. The CDR3 is 15 amino acids. The V end was cut by 1 base, the J end by 4 bases, with 10 bases between. The CDR3 region is CASSLVARSNEKLFF. The CDR3 nucleotides read TGTGCCAGCAGCTTAGTAGCCAGGAGTAATGAAAAACTGTTTTTT.

The gene calls are TRBV29-1 and TRBJ2-7; D uncertain. Germline values: CDR1 SQVTM, CDR2 ANQGSEA. This CDR3 has 12 residues. V shed 3 bases and J shed 0 bases, with 6 bases lying between them. CDR3 DNA sequence: TGCAGCGTTGACGGCGGCTCCTACGAGCAGTACTTC. It encodes CSVDGGSYEQYF.

V gene TRBV5-1 combines with J gene TRBJ1-3, with D perhaps TRBD1 (5 bases). V was clipped by 4 bases and J by 0 bases, with 14 bases between them. This CDR3 contains 16 residues. CDR1 and CDR2 from the germline V gene are SGHRS and YFSETQ. The CDR3 loop reads CASSDPGVTSGNTIYF. CDR3 in DNA: TGCGCCAGCAGCGATCCGGGGGTGACCTCTGGAAACACCATATATTTT.

The V gene is TRBV2, the J gene TRBJ1-1; D uncertain. V dropped 6 bases and J dropped 3 bases, with 11 bases sitting between them. The V gene's germline CDR1 is SNHLY and CDR2 FYNNEI. The CDR3 length is 13 residues. The CDR3 DNA reads TGTGCCAGCAGCCGCTATTCGGACACTGAAGCTTTCTTT. It yields the protein CASSRYSDTEAFF.

The DNA for the CDR3 is TGTGCCAGCAGCCCCAGCCCAACTAATGAAAAACTGTTTTTT. Translating it yields CASSPSPTNEKLFF. The rearrangement links TRBV9 to TRBJ1-4; D gene unclear. Per the germline V gene, CDR1 is SGDLS and CDR2 is YYNGEE. V was shortened by 4 bases and J by 0 bases, with 7 bases between the two germline ends. The length of the CDR3 is 14 residues. Looking up the rest from reference TRBV9 and TRBJ1-4 gives the full variable domain: DSGVTQTPKHLITATGQRVTLRCSPRSGDLSVYWYQQSLDQGLQFLIQYYNGEERAKGNILERFSAQQFPDLHSELNLSSLELGDSALYFCASSPSPTNEKLFFGSGTQLSVL.

The CDR3 sequence is CASSVALQGAGNTIYF. The DNA of the CDR3 is TGTGCCAGCAGCGTAGCCCTACAGGGGGCTGGAAACACCATATATTTT. The chain recombines TRBV9 with TRBJ1-3; the match to TRBD1 covers 8 bases. Germline CDR1 and CDR2: SGDLS and YYNGEE. This CDR3 region has 16 residues. The J segment lost 2 bases and the V segment lost 0 bases, leaving 4 bases of the junction unmatched.

V usage is TRBV15 and J usage is TRBJ2-3; 14 positions agree with TRBD2. V shed 6 bases and J 6 bases; nucleotides not matched to a gene: 8. CDR1 is LNHNV and CDR2 is YYDKDF in the germline V gene (reference sequence). The CDR3 consists of 16 residues. Written as DNA, the CDR3 is TGTGCCACCAGTAACGGACTAGCGGGGGGAAGGGATACGCAGTATTTT. Protein product: CATSNGLAGGRDTQYF.

This rearrangement joins TRBV5-1 to TRBJ1-2; TRBD1 aligns across 8 bases. The CDR3 has 16 amino acids. After removal of 3 bases from V and 5 bases from J, the junction contained 12 bases not matched to a gene. Germline V gene sequence: CDR1 SGHRS, CDR2 YFSETQ. Here the CDR3 reads CASSSRTGNFVYGYTF. CDR3 bases: TGCGCCAGCAGCTCCCGGACAGGGAATTTCGTGTATGGCTACACCTTC.

The chain couples TRBV27 to TRBJ2-3; D assignment may be TRBD1 or TRBD2 (5 bases each). Germline CDR1 MNHEY, CDR2 SMNVEV (reference sequence). Trimming stripped 6 bases from V and 2 bases from J, with 12 bases between. The CDR3 contains 14 residues. The CDR3 sequence: CASSRGRFTDTQYF. In nucleotides, the CDR3 is TGTGCCAGCAGCCGGGGACGGTTCACAGATACGCAGTATTTT.

This sequence joins TRBV7-9 and TRBJ1-2; maybe TRBD1 (6 bases). Germline assignment: CDR1 SEHNR and CDR2 FQNEAQ (reference sequence). The CDR3 contains 13 residues. Trimming cost V 3 bases and J 6 bases, with 11 bases left between them. The CDR3 protein is CASSFTGLHGYTF. CDR3 DNA: TGTGCCAGCAGCTTTACAGGGTTGCATGGCTACACCTTC.

The count of this clone is one. This chain joins TRBV5-5 and TRBJ1-5; weak D call: TRBD1 (6 bases). V was pared by 0 bases and J by 5 bases, with 12 bases between. Looked up from germline, CDR1 is SGHKS and CDR2 is YYEKEE (reference sequence). CDR3 length: 15 amino acids. CDR3: CASSLGGGLDQPQHF. Written as DNA, the CDR3 is TGTGCCAGCAGCTTGGGAGGGGGGCTGGATCAGCCCCAGCATTTT.

This rearrangement joins TRBV6-5 to TRBJ1-6; D unresolved. CDR1 and CDR2 (germline): MNHEY, SVGAGI. Trimming left V 6 bases short and J 7 bases short, with 16 bases between. The length of the CDR3 is 15 residues. Written as DNA, the CDR3 is TGTGCCAGCAGAGTGGCCGGAGGGTCGAATTCACCCCTCCACTTT. This encodes CASRVAGGSNSPLHF.

This chain links TRBV5-6 with TRBJ1-3; 7 nucleotides agree with TRBD1. Germline-derived CDR1 and CDR2 are SGHDT and YYEEEE. Trimming cost V 4 bases and J 2 bases; bases outside gene matches: 9. This CDR3 region has 16 residues. As DNA, the CDR3 is TGTGCCAGCAGCCTAGCGACGACAGGGACTGGAAACACCATATATTTT. Amino acid sequence: CASSLATTGTGNTIYF. Using reference TRBV5-6 and TRBJ1-3 for the parts outside the CDR3, the full variable domain is DAGVTQSPTHLIKTRGQQVTLRCSPKSGHDTVSWYQQALGQGPQFIFQYYEEEERQRGNFPDRFSGHQFPNYSSELNVNALLLGDSALYLCASSLATTGTGNTIYFGEGSWLTVV.

The rearrangement uses TRBV5-4 and TRBJ2-5; TRBD2 matches 16 bases. This CDR3 has 17 amino acids. The V gene end was trimmed by 7 bases and the J gene end by 5 bases; junction bases not matched to a gene: 11. CDR1 is SGHNT and CDR2 is YYREEE in the germline V gene (reference sequence). This CDR3 reads CASGPGLAGGARETQYF. Here the CDR3 DNA reads TGTGCCAGCGGACCGGGACTAGCGGGGGGGGCCCGGGAGACCCAGTACTTC.